The source of this TCR beta chain is a study of technical replicates of blood from a handful of donors. TCRdb's table, derived via immunoSEQ multiplex PCR, lists solely in-frame clones and lacks some. The sample lists roughly 79,000 clones, over 75% seen once, with around 4% in the top ten. The V segment lost 0 bases and the J segment 3 bases; nucleotides outside the gene matches: 8. This CDR3 is built from 16 residues. Germline-derived CDR1 and CDR2 are LGHNA and YNFKEQ. The table lists this clone with a count of one. The chain has TRBV4-2 and TRBJ2-7, with TRBD2 matching over 7 bases. The sequence derives from a human donor in good health. Some clones in this sample may be carry-over from other donors' samples. The sequenced sample was PBMCs. The CDR3, as DNA: TGTGCCAGCAGCCAAGATTGGGGGAGGGCCTTCTACGAGCAGTACTTC. It specifies CASSQDWGRAFYEQYF.